Detailed here is one T cell receptor beta chain. Its antigen is not yet known. No base-level quality is on record; no much larger clone is a single base apart. For sequencing of the TCRbeta CDR3 region, genomic DNA was extracted from the sorted cells. The immunoSEQ Assay was used for sequencing of TCRbeta CDR3 regions. Here the immuneACCESS table is served through TCRdb, limited to in-frame sequences with V and J called. Missing clones are a known gap in these copies; in checked studies unresolved V genes cover under half, and the rest lacks a known reason. The sample yields fewer than 80,000 clones; approximately 81% were counted once. The biggest ten clones account for 0.8% to 1% of the sample. Patients with autoimmune disease history or receiving systemic immunosuppression were excluded from the trial. Peripheral blood for TCR sequencing was collected from all dose cohorts at baseline, on cycle 4 day 1, and on cycle 7 day 1. Samples came from an open-label, multicenter, first-in-human phase I dose-escalation trial of ivuxolimab. Adults with locally advanced or metastatic head and neck squamous cell, hepatocellular, melanoma or renal cell carcinoma were enrolled in the trial. CD4+ and CD8+ T cells were sorted separately from peripheral blood before TCR sequencing.

Reading the germline V gene gives CDR1 LGHNA and CDR2 YNFKEQ. Spanning cysteine to phenylalanine, the CDR3 consists of 15 amino acids. The retained sequence is limited to the CDR3, 45 bases, with the frame set at the first base. Trimming costs V 0 bases and J 5 bases, and their ends lie 12 bases apart. This specimen belongs to a study of OX40 agonist ivuxolimab in advanced cancers. A note on the overall study: The costimulatory receptor OX40 (CD134) was targeted by ivuxolimab, a fully human IgG2 agonistic monoclonal antibody. Patients were allowed to have had prior anti-PD-1, anti-PD-L1 or anti-CTLA-4 therapy, and roughly 40% of the dose-escalation patients had been treated with checkpoint inhibitors. Partial responses occurred in three dose-escalation patients, of whom one had hepatocellular carcinoma and two had cutaneous melanoma. The point of sequencing TCRbeta in the periphery was to test whether ivuxolimab changed TCR sequence diversity and drove clonal T-cell expansion. Of the approximately 50 dose-escalation patients, hepatocellular carcinoma was present in about 20, melanoma in approximately 15, renal cell carcinoma in 9 and head and neck cancer in 9. The paper covers the monotherapy dose-escalation part of the phase I ivuxolimab trial, which included N of about 50 patients. In the dose-escalation cohort, around four fifths of patients were male, and the mean age was about 55 years, with a range of about 23 to 90. Intravenous ivuxolimab was administered to patients every 2 weeks at six dose levels: 0.01, 0.1, 0.3, 1.5, 3 and 10 mg/kg. The full study reports these points: Partial responders in the 0.1-3.0 mg/kg groups had among the lowest normalized peripheral clonal expansion, especially among CD8+ T cells. Low levels of normalized T-cell clonal expansion were also shown by some nonresponding patients. Which antigens the clonally expanded peripheral T cells were specific for was not determined. After ivuxolimab, more expanded clones were found on average in CD8+ T cells than in CD4+ T cells. At doses of 0.1 to 3.0 mg/kg, clonal expansion of both CD4+ and CD8+ blood T cells was observed from baseline to week 6.

The TCR comes from an adult with an advanced solid tumor such as melanoma, head and neck, liver or kidney cancer. The material was CD4+ or CD8+ T cells sorted from blood, obtained in a trial of the OX40 agonist ivuxolimab. The V and J genes are TRBV4-2 and TRBJ2-3, with TRBD1 as a weak D call on 5 bases. CDR3 reads: CASSQDQGAQDTQYF. The DNA sequence is given as TGTGCCAGCAGCCAAGATCAAGGGGCCCAAGATACGCAGTATTTT.